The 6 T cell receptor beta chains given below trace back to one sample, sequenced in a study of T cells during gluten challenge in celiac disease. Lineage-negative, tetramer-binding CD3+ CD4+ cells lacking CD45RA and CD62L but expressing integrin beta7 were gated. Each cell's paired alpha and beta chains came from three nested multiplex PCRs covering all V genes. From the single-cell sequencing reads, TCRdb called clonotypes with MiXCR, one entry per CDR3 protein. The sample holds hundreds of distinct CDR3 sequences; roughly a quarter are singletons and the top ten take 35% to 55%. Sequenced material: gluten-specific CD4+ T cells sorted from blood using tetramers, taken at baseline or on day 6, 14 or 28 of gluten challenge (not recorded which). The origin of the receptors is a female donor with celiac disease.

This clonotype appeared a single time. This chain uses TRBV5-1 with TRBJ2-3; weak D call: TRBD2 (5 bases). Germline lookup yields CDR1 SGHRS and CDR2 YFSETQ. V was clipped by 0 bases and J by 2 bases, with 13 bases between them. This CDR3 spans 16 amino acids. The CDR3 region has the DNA TGCGCCAGCAGCTTGGCCCCGGGAAGTTACACAGATACGCAGTATTTT. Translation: CASSLAPGSYTDTQYF.

CDR3: CASSFSGSAGELFF. As DNA, the CDR3 is TGTGCCAGCAGCTTCTCGGGTAGCGCCGGGGAGCTGTTTTTT. The rearrangement joins TRBV7-2 to TRBJ2-2, with TRBD2 as a possible D gene (5 bases). The CDR3 is 14 residues long. Trimming stripped 3 bases from V and 6 bases from J, with 11 bases between. Per germline, CDR1 SGHTA and CDR2 FQGNSA.

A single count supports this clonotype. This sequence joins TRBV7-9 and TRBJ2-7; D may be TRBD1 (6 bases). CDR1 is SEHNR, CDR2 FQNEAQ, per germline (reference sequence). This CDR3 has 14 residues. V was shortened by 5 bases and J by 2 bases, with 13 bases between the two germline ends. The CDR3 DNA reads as TGTGCCAGCAGCCCCGGGACAAACACCTACGAGCAGTACTTC. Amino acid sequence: CASSPGTNTYEQYF.

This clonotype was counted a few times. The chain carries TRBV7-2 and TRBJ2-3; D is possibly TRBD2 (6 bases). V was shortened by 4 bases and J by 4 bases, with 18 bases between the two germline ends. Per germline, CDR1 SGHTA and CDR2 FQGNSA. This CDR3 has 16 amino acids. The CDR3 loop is CASSSRGFVQPDTQYF. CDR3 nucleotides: TGTGCCAGCAGCTCCCGGGGGTTCGTCCAACCAGATACGCAGTATTTT.

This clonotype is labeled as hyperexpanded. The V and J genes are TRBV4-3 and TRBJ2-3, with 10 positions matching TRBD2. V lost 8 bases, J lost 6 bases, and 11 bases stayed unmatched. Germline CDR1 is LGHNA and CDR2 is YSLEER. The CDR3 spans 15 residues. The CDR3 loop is CASSPLGTSVDTQYF. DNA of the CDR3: TGCGCCAGCTCCCCCCTCGGGACTAGCGTGGATACGCAGTATTTT.

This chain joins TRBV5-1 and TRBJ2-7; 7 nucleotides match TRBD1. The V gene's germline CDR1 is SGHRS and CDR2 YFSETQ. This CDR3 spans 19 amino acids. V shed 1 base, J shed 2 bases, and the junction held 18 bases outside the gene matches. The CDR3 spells CASSLLAAATGERTYEQYF. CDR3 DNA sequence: TGCGCCAGCAGCTTGCTGGCGGCTGCTACAGGGGAACGGACCTACGAGCAGTACTTC. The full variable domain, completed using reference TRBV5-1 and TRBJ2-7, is KAGVTQTPRYLIKTRGQQVTLSCSPISGHRSVSWYQQTPGQGLQFLFEYFSETQRNKGNFPGRFSGRQFSNSRSEMNVSTLELGDSALYLCASSLLAAATGERTYEQYFGPGTRLTVT.